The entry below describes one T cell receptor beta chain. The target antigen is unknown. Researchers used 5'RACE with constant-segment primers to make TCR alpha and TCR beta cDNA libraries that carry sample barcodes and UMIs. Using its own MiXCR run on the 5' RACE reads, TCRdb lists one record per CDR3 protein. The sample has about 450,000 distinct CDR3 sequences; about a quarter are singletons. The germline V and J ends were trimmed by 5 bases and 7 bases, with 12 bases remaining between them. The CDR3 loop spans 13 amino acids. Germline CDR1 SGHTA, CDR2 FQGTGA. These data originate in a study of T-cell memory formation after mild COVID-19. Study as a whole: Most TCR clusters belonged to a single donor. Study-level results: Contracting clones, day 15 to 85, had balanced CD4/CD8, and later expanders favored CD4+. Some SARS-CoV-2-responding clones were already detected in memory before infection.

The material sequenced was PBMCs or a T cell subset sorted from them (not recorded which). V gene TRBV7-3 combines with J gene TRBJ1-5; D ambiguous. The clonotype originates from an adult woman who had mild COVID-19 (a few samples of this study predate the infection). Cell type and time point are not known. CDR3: CASSRMAGQPQHF. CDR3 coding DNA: TGTGCCAGCAGCCGCATGGCGGGCCAGCCCCAGCATTTT.